These 8 T cell receptor beta chains came from one sample sequenced in a study of blood T cell repertoires in COVID-19 (dated by TCRdb to the early 2020s). Libraries came from the immunoSEQ multiplex PCR assay. What TCRdb holds here is the immuneACCESS table cut down to in-frame rearrangements. Part of the clones is not present; checked against another copy, under half of the missing clones reflect an unresolved V gene, and the others are unexplained. Within this sample are 200,000 or so clones, with around 90% of them counted one time only. The top ten clones comprise about 8.1% of the sample. Sequenced: PBMCs or T cells enriched from blood (not recorded which). The origin of the receptors is a woman aged 18 to 35 who had recovered from COVID-19.

This clone was seen a few times. This chain links TRBV19 with TRBJ1-5; 8 bases map to TRBD1. The CDR3 runs 18 residues. V lost 5 bases to trimming and J lost 4 bases; unmatched junction nucleotides: 16. CDR1 and CDR2 (germline): LNHDA, SQIVND (reference sequence). Here the CDR3 reads CASSPQTGGTGKNQPQHF. The CDR3 DNA reads as TGTGCCAGTAGTCCACAAACCGGGGGGACAGGTAAGAATCAGCCCCAGCATTTT.

The V gene is TRBV5-6, the J gene TRBJ1-5, with 9 bases fitting TRBD1. CDR3 length: 17 amino acids. Germline V gene sequence: CDR1 SGHDT, CDR2 YYEEEE. J was trimmed by 2 bases and V by 3 bases; bases with no gene match: 9. CDR3 sequence: CASSWRETGGGNQPQHF. The CDR3 coding sequence is TGTGCCAGCAGCTGGCGTGAGACAGGGGGTGGCAATCAGCCCCAGCATTTT.

The CDR3 DNA follows: TGTGCCAGCAGCCGCCGGGTGTGGGAGGCAAGGCCCCACTCTGGAAACACCATATATTTT. Translating it yields CASSRRVWEARPHSGNTIYF. V and J are TRBV7-6 and TRBJ1-3; no definite D call. From germline, CDR1 is SGHVS and CDR2 FNYEAQ. There are 20 residues in the CDR3. Between the trimmed V and J ends, which lost 5 bases and 0 bases, there was a span of 26 bases.

V is TRBV4-1 and J is TRBJ1-2; the match to TRBD1 covers 9 bases. The CDR3 loop spans 16 amino acids. Trimming at V came to 7 bases and at J to 6 bases, leaving 15 bases not matched to a gene. Germline assignment: CDR1 MGHRA and CDR2 YSYEKL. DNA of the CDR3: TGCGCCAGCAAGCCGGGACAGGGAGGTTTTGTTGATGGCTACACCTTC. Translation: CASKPGQGGFVDGYTF.

This clone was observed once. This CDR3 reads CASSFRGSGNSPLHF. CDR3 coding DNA: TGTGCCAGCAGTTTTAGAGGTTCTGGGAATTCACCCCTCCACTTT. The chain uses TRBV28 and TRBJ1-6; D remains ambiguous. Trimming stripped 3 bases from V and 7 bases from J, with 13 bases between. The germline V gene encodes CDR1 MDHEN and CDR2 SYDVKM. The CDR3 consists of 15 residues.

The chain carries TRBV11-3 and TRBJ2-7; no reliable D call. Germline-derived CDR1 and CDR2 are SGHNT and YENEEA. Trimming cost V 10 bases and J 5 bases, with 3 bases left between them. The CDR3 runs 8 residues. CDR3: CAINEQYF. CDR3 sequence (DNA): TGTGCCATTAACGAGCAGTACTTC. The entire variable domain, with the rest obtained from reference TRBV11-3 and TRBJ2-7, is as follows: EAGVVQSPRYKIIEKKQPVAFWCNPISGHNTLYWYLQNLGQGPELLIRYENEEAVDDSQLPKDRFSAERLKGVDSTLKIQPAELGDSAVYLCAINEQYFGPGTRLTVT.

This chain joins TRBV18 and TRBJ2-5; D may be TRBD1 (5 bases). Germline V CDR1 and CDR2: KGHSH, LQKENI. This CDR3 is 15 amino acids long. With 0 bases removed from V and 2 bases from J, the gap between germline ends came to 10 bases. CDR3 amino acids: CASSPPGVQQETQYF. The CDR3 bases are TGTGCCAGCTCACCACCAGGGGTCCAGCAAGAGACCCAGTACTTC.

V is TRBV9 and J is TRBJ2-1; D perhaps matches TRBD1 (5 bases). The V and J ends lost 3 bases and 5 bases respectively, with 12 bases between them. Germline CDR1 is SGDLS and CDR2 is YYNGEE. The CDR3 loop spans 14 amino acids. The CDR3 sequence: CASSAPLRDNEQFF. The CDR3 DNA reads as TGTGCCAGCAGCGCCCCGCTCAGGGACAATGAGCAGTTCTTC.